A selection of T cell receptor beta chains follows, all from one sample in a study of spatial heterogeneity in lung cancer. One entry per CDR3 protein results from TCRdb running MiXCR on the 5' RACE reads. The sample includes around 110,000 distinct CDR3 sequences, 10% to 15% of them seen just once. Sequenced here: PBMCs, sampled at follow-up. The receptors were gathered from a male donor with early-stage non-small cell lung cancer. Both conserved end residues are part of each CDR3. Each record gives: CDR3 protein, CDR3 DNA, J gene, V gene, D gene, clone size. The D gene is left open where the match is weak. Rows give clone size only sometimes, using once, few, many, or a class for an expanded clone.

CSVVTGLRSNYGYTF	TGCAGCGTTGTGACAGGGCTAAGAAGTAACTATGGCTACACCTTC	TRBJ1-2	TRBV29-1	TRBD1	few
CASSFRPGPQHF	TGTGCCAGCAGTTTCCGTCCCGGGCCCCAGCATTTT	TRBJ1-5	TRBV12-3/TRBV12-4	NA	NA
CASSLGRPDSGNTIYF	TGTGCCAGCAGTTTGGGACGGCCGGACTCTGGAAACACCATATATTTT	TRBJ1-3	TRBV28	NA	few
CAISQGTGNTIYF	TGTGCCATCAGCCAGGGAACTGGAAACACCATATATTTT	TRBJ1-3	TRBV10-3	NA	NA
CSAPAGGSNQPQHF	TGCAGTGCTCCGGCGGGGGGAAGCAATCAGCCCCAGCATTTT	TRBJ1-5	TRBV20-1	NA	many
CAISGTDSEQYF	TGTGCCATCAGTGGGACGGATTCCGAGCAGTACTTC	TRBJ2-7	TRBV10-3	NA	many
CASGNGAGIHEQYF	TGTGCCAGCGGAAATGGGGCAGGCATCCACGAGCAGTACTTC	TRBJ2-7	TRBV27	NA	few
CASSLGPPGTGGTTQYF	TGTGCCAGCAGTCTAGGCCCCCCCGGGACAGGGGGCACGACCCAGTACTTC	TRBJ2-5	TRBV28	TRBD1	NA
CASSRPGGSDGQYF	TGTGCCAGCAGCCGCCCTGGGGGTTCCGACGGGCAGTACTTC	TRBJ2-7	TRBV3-1	NA	few
CASSRGDITGELFF	TGTGCCAGCTCGCGGGGGGACATCACCGGGGAGCTGTTTTTT	TRBJ2-2	TRBV6-5	TRBD2	few
CASRLSPKETQYF	TGTGCCAGCAGATTATCCCCGAAAGAGACCCAGTACTTC	TRBJ2-5	TRBV7-3	NA	many
CASSLEGTVTYEQYF	TGCGCCAGCAGCTTGGAAGGGACAGTGACCTACGAGCAGTACTTC	TRBJ2-7	TRBV5-1	TRBD1	NA
CASMSDTYEQYF	TGCGCCAGTATGTCAGATACCTACGAGCAGTACTTC	TRBJ2-7	TRBV5-1	NA	many
CASRPLGSEAFF	TGTGCCAGCAGGCCTTTAGGCTCTGAAGCTTTCTTT	TRBJ1-1	TRBV6-5	NA	few
CASSYRTSTGELFF	TGCGCCAGCAGTTACAGGACGAGCACCGGGGAGCTGTTTTTT	TRBJ2-2	TRBV5-1	NA	NA
CASSSWGSGSYEQYF	TGTGCCAGCAGTTCCTGGGGGAGCGGGAGCTACGAGCAGTACTTC	TRBJ2-7	TRBV28	TRBD2	NA
CAISEWEGTEAFF	TGTGCCATCAGTGAATGGGAGGGAACTGAAGCTTTCTTT	TRBJ1-1	TRBV10-3	NA	many
CASSYSVTGGYGYTF	TGTGCCAGCAGTTACTCGGTGACAGGGGGCTATGGCTACACCTTC	TRBJ1-2	TRBV6-5	TRBD1	NA
CASSLGSSVTTEAFF	TGTGCCAGCAGCTTAGGTTCGAGTGTTACCACTGAAGCTTTCTTT	TRBJ1-1	TRBV5-4	NA	few
CAISTQGPNQPQHF	TGTGCCATCAGTACACAGGGGCCCAATCAGCCCCAGCATTTT	TRBJ1-5	TRBV10-3	TRBD1	many
CASSSFKEAFF	TGTGCCAGCAGTTCCTTCAAGGAAGCTTTCTTT	TRBJ1-1	TRBV12-3/TRBV12-4	NA	many
CASSPGTGENGANVLTF	TGTGCCAGCAGCCCCGGGACAGGGGAAAATGGGGCCAACGTCCTGACTTTC	TRBJ2-6	TRBV3-1	TRBD1	few
CASSLSAGLGINQPQHF	TGTGCCAGCAGTTTATCGGCAGGGCTCGGAATTAATCAGCCCCAGCATTTT	TRBJ1-5	TRBV28	NA	NA
CATSGGSGQGAFYTGELFF	TGTGCCACCAGTGGAGGAAGTGGACAGGGGGCATTCTACACCGGGGAGCTGTTTTTT	TRBJ2-2	TRBV24-1	TRBD1	NA
CASSAGEGNTIYF	TGTGCCAGCAGCGCCGGGGAAGGCAACACCATATATTTT	TRBJ1-3	TRBV5-6	NA	many
CASSLEQALLTDTQYF	TGTGCCAGCAGCTTAGAGCAGGCTCTACTCACAGATACGCAGTATTTT	TRBJ2-3	TRBV11-2	NA	NA
CASSYSRDRASYEQYF	TGTGCCAGCAGTTACTCCCGGGACAGGGCCTCCTACGAGCAGTACTTC	TRBJ2-7	TRBV6-5	TRBD1	many
CASSVAGQTSGANVLTF	TGTGCCAGCAGCGTAGCGGGACAGACCTCTGGGGCCAACGTCCTGACTTTC	TRBJ2-6	TRBV9	TRBD1	NA
CSARDATGGNQPQHF	TGCAGTGCTAGAGATGCCACGGGGGGCAATCAGCCCCAGCATTTT	TRBJ1-5	TRBV20-1	NA	few
CASSLGLGDIQYF	TGCGCCAGCAGCTTGGGGCTAGGAGACATTCAGTACTTC	TRBJ2-4	TRBV5-1	NA	NA
CSASTGPYEQYF	TGCAGTGCTTCGACAGGTCCCTACGAGCAGTACTTC	TRBJ2-7	TRBV20-1	NA	NA
CASSSNSGGAYNEQFF	TGTGCCAGCAGCTCCAATAGCGGGGGGGCTTACAATGAGCAGTTCTTC	TRBJ2-1	TRBV7-9	TRBD2	NA
CASSEEGFEQYF	TGTGCCAGCAGTGAAGAGGGGTTCGAGCAGTACTTC	TRBJ2-7	TRBV6-1	NA	NA
CSARGGTADSPLHF	TGCAGTGCTAGAGGAGGGACAGCAGATTCACCCCTCCACTTT	TRBJ1-6	TRBV20-1	TRBD1	many
CASSLEPPMTNGNGYTF	TGTGCCAGCAGCTTAGAACCCCCGATGACTAACGGGAATGGCTACACCTTC	TRBJ1-2	TRBV7-2	NA	NA
CASRKTGGGGQTQHF	TGTGCCAGCAGAAAGACAGGGGGCGGAGGTCAGACCCAGCATTTT	TRBJ1-5	TRBV28	TRBD1	NA
CASSQGAGLQETQYF	TGCGCCAGCAGCCAAGGTGCAGGGTTACAAGAGACCCAGTACTTC	TRBJ2-5	TRBV4-1	NA	many
CASRLLAGGGADTQYF	TGCGCCAGCAGACTACTAGCCGGGGGTGGAGCAGATACGCAGTATTTT	TRBJ2-3	TRBV5-1	NA	few
CASSFLAGGSDTQYF	TGCGCCAGCAGCTTCCTTGCGGGGGGTTCAGATACGCAGTATTTT	TRBJ2-3	TRBV5-1	TRBD2	few
CASSYSWTGSGNTIYF	TGTGCCAGCAGCTATTCGTGGACAGGGAGTGGAAACACCATATATTTT	TRBJ1-3	TRBV7-2	TRBD1	many
CASGEDRGHGNTIYF	TGTGCCAGCGGAGAAGACAGGGGACATGGAAACACCATATATTTT	TRBJ1-3	TRBV2	TRBD1	few
CASSPRTAGSGNTIYF	TGTGCCAGCAGCCCCCGGACAGCCGGCTCTGGAAACACCATATATTTT	TRBJ1-3	TRBV9	NA	NA
CSARDRHGATNEQFF	TGCAGTGCTAGAGATCGCCACGGGGCGACCAATGAGCAGTTCTTC	TRBJ2-1	TRBV20-1	NA	many
CATVLGRPNTDTQYF	TGTGCCACCGTTTTGGGGCGTCCAAACACAGATACGCAGTATTTT	TRBJ2-3	TRBV10-3	NA	many
CASTENRGGKGYTF	TGTGCCAGCACCGAGAACAGGGGCGGTAAAGGCTACACCTTC	TRBJ1-2	TRBV6-2/TRBV6-3	TRBD1	NA
CASVFRDRVPSTDTQYF	TGTGCCAGCGTTTTCCGGGACAGGGTCCCAAGCACAGATACGCAGTATTTT	TRBJ2-3	TRBV21-1	NA	many
CASSGGQTYNEQFF	TGTGCCAGCAGCGGGGGACAGACCTACAATGAGCAGTTCTTC	TRBJ2-1	TRBV2	NA	few
CAAAELYGYTF	TGTGCCGCCGCGGAACTATATGGCTACACCTTC	TRBJ1-2	TRBV28	NA	many
CASSQDSGGGSPGTDTQYF	TGCGCCAGCAGCCAAGATTCGGGGGGGGGCAGCCCCGGCACAGATACGCAGTATTTT	TRBJ2-3	TRBV4-1	TRBD2	NA